Below, 29 T cell receptor beta chains from the same sample are listed, as sequenced in a study of blood T cell repertoires in COVID-19. Sequenced by immunoSEQ multiplex PCR; TCRdb stores in-frame clones only, minus some. The sample lists about 280,000 clones, around 90% occurring once. Material: PBMCs or T cells enriched from blood (not recorded which). These receptors were obtained from a woman aged 40 to 50 who had recovered from COVID-19.

The V gene is TRBV6-5, the J gene TRBJ2-7; TRBD2 might be the D (6 bases). The V and J ends lost 0 bases and 3 bases respectively, with 15 bases between them. This CDR3 contains 16 residues. Germline lookup yields CDR1 MNHEY and CDR2 SVGAGI. CDR3 sequence reads: CASSYSLAGNGYEQYF. Written as DNA, the CDR3 is TGTGCCAGCAGTTACTCGTTGGCGGGAAATGGCTACGAGCAGTACTTC.

The V call is TRBV2, the J call TRBJ2-1, with D tentatively TRBD2 (5 bases). Trimming removed 4 bases at V and 6 bases at J, with 19 bases between. Germline V gene data show CDR1 as SNHLY and CDR2 as FYNNEI. CDR3 length: 16 amino acids. The CDR3 sequence: CASSGRGPTGVNEQFF. CDR3 bases: TGTGCCAGCAGTGGTCGGGGTCCCACTGGGGTCAATGAGCAGTTCTTC.

In its sample, this clone was seen once. This chain joins TRBV20-1 and TRBJ1-5; 7 nucleotides line up with TRBD1. Trimming cost V 3 bases and J 2 bases; bases outside gene matches: 10. The length of the CDR3 is 16 residues. In germline, CDR1 is DFQATT, CDR2 SNEGSKA (reference sequence). CDR3 in DNA: TGCAGTGCTAGTGCGCTTTGGCAGGGGGGCAATCAGCCCCAGCATTTT. Translation: CSASALWQGGNQPQHF.

This clone has only one observation. The chain couples TRBV27 to TRBJ2-2, with 7 bases matching TRBD2. This CDR3 comprises 15 residues. Germline V gives CDR1 MNHEY, CDR2 SMNVEV (reference sequence). V was pared by 6 bases and J by 4 bases, with 8 bases of the junction left unmatched. This chain's CDR3 is CASRMGGRVTGELFF. CDR3 nucleotide sequence: TGTGCCAGCAGGATGGGGGGGAGGGTCACCGGGGAGCTGTTTTTT.

This chain joins TRBV30 and TRBJ2-2; D uncertain. Germline lookup yields CDR1 GTSNPN and CDR2 SVGIG (reference sequence). V shed 0 bases and J shed 7 bases, with 9 bases lying between them. The CDR3 runs to 13 residues. The CDR3 here is CAWSVPQFGELFF. The CDR3 DNA is TGTGCCTGGAGTGTACCACAGTTCGGGGAGCTGTTTTTT.

This clone was detected only a few times. The chain couples TRBV27 to TRBJ1-5; TRBD1 matches 9 bases. Looked up from germline, CDR1 is MNHEY and CDR2 is SMNVEV (reference sequence). V shed 3 bases and J 8 bases; nucleotides not matched to a gene: 5. The length of the CDR3 is 14 residues. The CDR3 nucleotides are TGTGCCAGCAGTTTCGGGGACAGGGAGAAGCCCCAGCATTTT. Translating gives CASSFGDREKPQHF.

The chain joins TRBV3-1 (or the pseudogene TRBV3-2) to TRBJ1-1, with no clear D. Per germline, CDR1 LGHDT and CDR2 YNNKEL (reference sequence). CDR3 length: 13 residues. V lost 0 bases, J lost 7 bases, and 9 bases lay in between. The CDR3 DNA reads as TGTGCCAGCAGCCAAGATTATCAGAATGAAGCTTTCTTT. It yields the protein CASSQDYQNEAFF.

This clone was detected only once. The chain couples TRBV3-1 (or the pseudogene TRBV3-2) to TRBJ2-5, with 11 positions matching TRBD2. The V gene end was trimmed by 6 bases and the J gene end by 1 base; junction bases not matched to a gene: 13. The CDR3 has 18 amino acids. Per germline, CDR1 LGHDT and CDR2 YNNKEL (reference sequence). The CDR3 loop reads CASRVSGRARGAQETQYF. The CDR3 bases are TGTGCCAGCAGGGTTAGCGGGAGGGCCAGGGGGGCCCAAGAGACCCAGTACTTC.

This chain uses TRBV18 with TRBJ2-1; 12 bases fit TRBD2. Germline assignment: CDR1 KGHSH and CDR2 LQKENI. The V and J ends lost 5 bases and 6 bases, in that order; junction bases with no gene match: 8. The CDR3 runs 16 residues. CDR3 sequence (DNA): TGTGCCAGCTCAAGGACTAGCGGGACTCTACCCAATGAGCAGTTCTTC. Translating gives CASSRTSGTLPNEQFF.

The V gene is TRBV28, the J gene TRBJ1-2, with D possibly being TRBD1 (6 bases). With 7 bases removed from V and 2 bases from J, the gap between germline ends came to 32 bases. Germline-derived CDR1 and CDR2 are MDHEN and SYDVKM. The length of the CDR3 is 20 residues. CDR3 coding DNA: TGTGCCAGCAACGCCGCCCTTGGGGGGGGCGGAGCGGGACAAAACTATGGCTACACCTTC. Its protein is CASNAALGGGGAGQNYGYTF.

The sample holds a few counts of this clone. J is TRBJ2-3 and V is TRBV28; TRBD2 might be the D (6 bases). V was shortened by 3 bases and J by 2 bases, with 15 bases between the two germline ends. The CDR3 consists of 16 residues. Germline loops: CDR1 MDHEN, CDR2 SYDVKM. DNA of the CDR3: TGTGCCAGCAGTTTTGGGGCGGGACCCCACACAGATACGCAGTATTTT. It is translated as CASSFGAGPHTDTQYF.

In nucleotides, the CDR3 is TGTGCCAGCAGCAGGGGACAACGGGACGAAAAACTGTTTTTT. It encodes CASSRGQRDEKLFF. The genes are TRBV3-1 (or the pseudogene TRBV3-2) and TRBJ1-4; TRBD1 might be the D (6 bases). The CDR3 length is 14 residues. V was clipped by 5 bases and J by 8 bases, with 15 bases between them. Germline-derived CDR1 and CDR2 are LGHDT and YNNKEL (reference sequence).

This clone was recorded once. The V call is TRBV24-1, the J call TRBJ2-1; maybe TRBD2 (6 bases). Germline-derived CDR1 and CDR2 are KGHDR and SFDVKD. The CDR3 has 15 residues. Trimming removed 2 bases from V and 0 bases from J, with 7 bases in between. The CDR3 DNA follows: TGTGCCACCAGTGATTCCGGGAGCTCCTACAATGAGCAGTTCTTC. It translates to CATSDSGSSYNEQFF.

The J gene is TRBJ2-7, the V gene TRBV18, with TRBD1 as a possible D gene (7 bases). The CDR3 is 13 residues long. The germline V and J ends were trimmed by 2 bases and 7 bases, with 12 bases remaining between them. The germline gives CDR1 KGHSH, CDR2 LQKENI. The CDR3 loop is CASSPRDSGEQYF. CDR3 nucleotide sequence: TGTGCCAGCTCACCAAGGGACAGCGGGGAGCAGTACTTC. Full variable domain (remainder filled in from reference TRBV18 and TRBJ2-7): NAGVMQNPRHLVRRRGQEARLRCSPMKGHSHVYWYRQLPEEGLKFMVYLQKENIIDESGMPKERFSAEFPKEGPSILRIQQVVRGDSAAYFCASSPRDSGEQYFGPGTRLTVT.

This clone appeared once. V gene TRBV11-2 combines with J gene TRBJ2-2; TRBD1 might be the D (6 bases). Germline V CDR1 and CDR2: SGHAT, FQNNGV. The germline V and J ends were trimmed by 3 bases and 4 bases, with 15 bases remaining between them. The CDR3 runs to 16 residues. The CDR3 region is CASSFQGGVSTGELFF. CDR3 sequence (DNA): TGTGCCAGCAGCTTCCAAGGGGGAGTGAGCACCGGGGAGCTGTTTTTT. The entire variable domain, with the rest obtained from reference TRBV11-2 and TRBJ2-2, is as follows: EAGVAQSPRYKIIEKRQSVAFWCNPISGHATLYWYQQILGQGPKLLIQFQNNGVVDDSQLPKDRFSAERLKGVDSTLKIQPAKLEDSAVYLCASSFQGGVSTGELFFGEGSRLTVL.

This sequence joins TRBV28 and TRBJ2-7; TRBD1 matches at 10 bases. The V gene's germline CDR1 is MDHEN and CDR2 SYDVKM. V shed 4 bases, J shed 5 bases, and the junction held 8 bases outside the gene matches. This CDR3 has 15 amino acids. The CDR3 protein is CASSSPGQGNDEQYF. The CDR3 DNA reads TGTGCCAGCAGTTCCCCGGGACAGGGGAACGACGAGCAGTACTTC. Full variable domain (missing parts from reference TRBV28 and TRBJ2-7): DVKVTQSSRYLVKRTGEKVFLECVQDMDHENMFWYRQDPGLGLRLIYFSYDVKMKEKGDIPEGYSVSREKKERFSLILESASTNQTSMYLCASSSPGQGNDEQYFGPGTRLTVT.

This clone was picked up one time. This chain uses TRBV28 with TRBJ2-7; 7 nucleotides align to TRBD1. CDR1 and CDR2 from the germline V gene are MDHEN and SYDVKM. V trimming: 5 bases; J trimming: 12 bases; junction bases outside the gene matches: 7. The CDR3 runs to 11 residues. The CDR3, as DNA: TGTGCCAGCAGTATCACAGGGGAGATGTACTTC. Protein product: CASSITGEMYF.

The gene calls are TRBV2 and TRBJ2-7, with D perhaps matching TRBD2 (5 bases). This CDR3 has 17 residues. Trimming removed 3 bases from V and 0 bases from J, with 18 bases in between. Germline V gene data show CDR1 as SNHLY and CDR2 as FYNNEI. The CDR3 is CASSDPDIAYGSYEQYF. The CDR3 nucleotides read TGTGCCAGCAGTGATCCCGATATAGCGTACGGCTCCTACGAGCAGTACTTC.

The chain employs TRBV5-5 and TRBJ1-2; D is possibly TRBD1 (5 bases). The germline CDR1 and CDR2 sequences are SGHKS and YYEKEE (reference sequence). The CDR3 is made up of 18 amino acids. Trimming left V 1 base short and J 4 bases short, with 23 bases between. Here the CDR3 reads CASSLYRRVSEEVYGYTF. The DNA of the CDR3 is TGTGCCAGCAGCTTGTACAGGAGGGTCTCGGAGGAGGTCTATGGCTACACCTTC.

V usage is TRBV16 and J usage is TRBJ1-2; TRBD1 matches at 8 bases. The germline gives CDR1 KGHSY, CDR2 FQNENV. V was pared by 0 bases and J by 8 bases, with 5 bases of the junction left unmatched. This CDR3 is built from 14 residues. The CDR3 nucleotides are TGTGCCAGCAGCCAATCTGGCAGGGGGCAAGGCTACACCTTC. This sequence encodes CASSQSGRGQGYTF.

This clone appeared a single time. The chain couples TRBV7-8 to TRBJ2-7; possibly TRBD1 for D (6 bases). The germline V gene has CDR1 SGHVS and CDR2 FQNEAQ. V lost 4 bases to trimming and J lost 2 bases, with 12 bases between them. This CDR3 comprises 14 residues. The DNA for the CDR3 is TGTGCCAGCAGCTGGGACATAGCCGCCTACGAGCAGTACTTC. This translates into CASSWDIAAYEQYF.

The rearrangement joins TRBV27 to TRBJ1-2; 7 nucleotides align to TRBD1. From germline, CDR1 is MNHEY and CDR2 SMNVEV (reference sequence). With 4 bases clipped from V and 8 bases from J, the junction kept 7 bases outside the gene matches. This CDR3 comprises 13 residues. CDR3 nucleotides: TGTGCCAGCAGTTCCCGACAGGGTACAGGCTACACCTTC. Its protein product is CASSSRQGTGYTF.

The rearrangement uses TRBV27 and TRBJ1-1; maybe TRBD1 (5 bases). This CDR3 is built from 14 residues. Germline CDR1 MNHEY, CDR2 SMNVEV (reference sequence). Trimming removed 8 bases at V and 6 bases at J, with 19 bases between. CDR3 DNA: TGTGCCAGCGGCCGGATCGACAGCCGCCCTGAAGCTTTCTTT. Its protein is CASGRIDSRPEAFF.

CDR3 residues: CASSNPGLAPYEQYF. DNA for the CDR3: TGTGCCAGCAGCAATCCGGGACTAGCGCCCTACGAGCAGTACTTC. The V and J genes are TRBV27 and TRBJ2-7, with TRBD2 matching 10 bases. V gave up 6 bases and J gave up 2 bases; unmatched junction bases: 7. The CDR3 is made up of 15 amino acids. Germline V gene lookup returns CDR1 MNHEY and CDR2 SMNVEV (reference sequence).

This chain uses TRBV6-5 with TRBJ2-2; 8 nucleotides match TRBD1. Germline-derived CDR1 and CDR2 are MNHEY and SVGAGI. Unmatched junction bases numbered 3, after V lost 4 bases and J lost 5 bases. The CDR3 spans 14 residues. The CDR3 protein is CASSWRTGTGELFF. The DNA of the CDR3 is TGTGCCAGCAGTTGGCGGACAGGGACCGGGGAGCTGTTTTTT.

V and J are TRBV11-2 and TRBJ2-1, with 7 bases matching TRBD2. This CDR3 region has 16 residues. The junction had 14 bases not matched to a gene; V was cut back by 6 bases and J by 6 bases. The V gene's germline CDR1 is SGHAT and CDR2 FQNNGV. CDR3 sequence: CASSGRLAVRINEQFF. CDR3 coding DNA: TGTGCCAGCAGTGGTAGACTAGCCGTACGCATCAATGAGCAGTTCTTC.

A single count supports this clone. This rearrangement joins TRBV27 to TRBJ2-1; tentative D call: TRBD2 (6 bases). The V gene's germline CDR1 is MNHEY and CDR2 SMNVEV (reference sequence). The CDR3 contains 14 residues. V was clipped by 8 bases and J by 3 bases, with 14 bases between them. CDR3 region: CASRGASDYNEQFF. In DNA, the CDR3 is TGTGCCAGCCGTGGAGCTAGCGACTACAATGAGCAGTTCTTC.

The chain recombines TRBV12-3 or TRBV12-4 with TRBJ2-7, with a tentative D call TRBD2 (6 bases). V lost 3 bases to trimming and J lost 4 bases, with 10 bases between them. The CDR3 runs to 13 residues. The CDR3 protein is CASSLVGGYEQYF. The CDR3 nucleotides are TGTGCCAGCAGTTTGGTTGGGGGGTACGAGCAGTACTTC.

The chain uses TRBV10-3 and TRBJ1-3; 9 positions match TRBD1. The length of the CDR3 is 15 residues. The V gene end was trimmed by 6 bases and the J gene end by 4 bases; junction bases not matched to a gene: 7. The germline CDR1 and CDR2 sequences are ENHRY and SYGVKD. The CDR3 here is CAIRGQGGTGNTIYF. The CDR3 DNA sequence: TGTGCCATCAGGGGACAGGGTGGTACCGGAAACACCATATATTTT.